The rows below give T cell receptor beta chains drawn from one sample of a study of OX40 agonist ivuxolimab in advanced cancers. Assay: immunoSEQ multiplex PCR; the TCRdb copy retains only in-frame clones and omits some. The table records tens of thousands of clones, 88% of them present only once. This material consisted of CD4+ or CD8+ T cells sorted from blood, taken in a trial of the OX40 agonist ivuxolimab. The receptor source for this set is an adult with an advanced solid tumor such as melanoma, head and neck, liver or kidney cancer. Each CDR3 is given with its conserved first and last residue. A D gene is named only where the DNA matches it firmly. Rows give clone size only sometimes, using once, few, many, or a class for an expanded clone.

d_call: NA; j_call: TRBJ1-2; clone_size: NA; v_call: TRBV18; cdr3_aa: CASSPGGQSYGYTF; cdr3_nt: TGTGCCAGCTCACCCGGAGGACAGTCCTATGGCTACACCTTC
d_call: NA; j_call: TRBJ1-2; clone_size: NA; v_call: TRBV11-2; cdr3_aa: CASSPRDTTNYGYTF; cdr3_nt: TGTGCCAGCAGCCCCCGGGACACCACCAACTATGGCTACACCTTC
d_call: NA; j_call: TRBJ1-1; clone_size: NA; v_call: TRBV10-3; cdr3_aa: CAIKGGPGNTEAFF; cdr3_nt: TGTGCCATCAAGGGGGGACCGGGGAACACTGAAGCTTTCTTT
d_call: NA; j_call: TRBJ2-7; clone_size: NA; v_call: TRBV15; cdr3_aa: CATSRAGTLAYEQYF; cdr3_nt: TGTGCCACCAGCAGGGCCGGGACTTTGGCCTACGAGCAGTACTTC
d_call: NA; j_call: TRBJ2-1; clone_size: NA; v_call: TRBV18; cdr3_aa: CASSLLPPGGPTNNEQFF; cdr3_nt: TGTGCCAGCTCACTGCTCCCTCCGGGGGGCCCGACTAACAATGAGCAGTTCTTC
d_call: NA; j_call: TRBJ2-6; clone_size: NA; v_call: TRBV28; cdr3_aa: CASSSPASSGANVLTF; cdr3_nt: TGTGCCAGTAGTTCACCCGCATCATCTGGGGCCAACGTCCTGACTTTC
d_call: NA; j_call: TRBJ1-5; clone_size: NA; v_call: TRBV4-1; cdr3_aa: CASSQGGGNPQPQHF; cdr3_nt: TGCGCCAGCAGCCAAGGCGGAGGTAACCCTCAGCCCCAGCATTTT
d_call: TRBD1; j_call: TRBJ2-7; clone_size: NA; v_call: TRBV28; cdr3_aa: CASSSPQGAIYEQYF; cdr3_nt: TGTGCCAGCAGCTCTCCACAGGGGGCGATCTACGAGCAGTACTTC
d_call: TRBD1; j_call: TRBJ2-2; clone_size: NA; v_call: TRBV14; cdr3_aa: CASSPRGQGDTGELFF; cdr3_nt: TGTGCCAGCAGCCCCAGGGGGCAGGGTGACACCGGGGAGCTGTTTTTT
d_call: NA; j_call: TRBJ1-5; clone_size: NA; v_call: TRBV5-1; cdr3_aa: CASSRGPGFEPQHF; cdr3_nt: TGCGCCAGCAGTCGGGGGCCAGGCTTTGAGCCCCAGCATTTT
d_call: TRBD2; j_call: TRBJ2-7; clone_size: NA; v_call: TRBV28; cdr3_aa: CASRAGLAGGGPGYF; cdr3_nt: TGTGCCAGCAGGGCAGGACTAGCGGGAGGGGGCCCGGGGTACTTC
d_call: NA; j_call: TRBJ1-1; clone_size: few; v_call: TRBV7-2; cdr3_aa: CASSLLGQNTEAFF; cdr3_nt: TGTGCCAGCAGCTTATTAGGCCAGAACACTGAAGCTTTCTTT
d_call: NA; j_call: TRBJ1-5; clone_size: NA; v_call: TRBV2; cdr3_aa: CASSLEMNQPQHF; cdr3_nt: TGTGCCAGCAGTCTTGAGATGAATCAGCCCCAGCATTTT
d_call: NA; j_call: TRBJ2-1; clone_size: NA; v_call: TRBV7-9; cdr3_aa: CASSPRNEQFF; cdr3_nt: TGTGCCAGCAGCCCCCGGAATGAGCAGTTCTTC
d_call: TRBD1; j_call: TRBJ2-5; clone_size: NA; v_call: TRBV5-4; cdr3_aa: CASTPSPGQGEETQYF; cdr3_nt: TGTGCCAGCACCCCATCCCCGGGACAGGGGGAAGAGACCCAGTACTTC
d_call: TRBD2; j_call: TRBJ2-3; clone_size: NA; v_call: TRBV27; cdr3_aa: CASSLDGLAFADTQYF; cdr3_nt: TGTGCCAGCAGTTTAGACGGACTAGCATTTGCAGATACGCAGTATTTT
d_call: NA; j_call: TRBJ2-7; clone_size: NA; v_call: TRBV5-1; cdr3_aa: CASSLGYSSSSYEQYF; cdr3_nt: TGCGCCAGCAGCTTGGGCTACTCCTCAAGCTCCTACGAGCAGTACTTC
d_call: NA; j_call: TRBJ1-2; clone_size: once; v_call: TRBV18; cdr3_aa: CASSASQGPNYGYTF; cdr3_nt: TGTGCCAGCTCAGCGAGCCAGGGCCCTAACTATGGCTACACCTTC
d_call: NA; j_call: TRBJ1-1; clone_size: NA; v_call: TRBV5-1; cdr3_aa: CASSWGSGGTEAFF; cdr3_nt: TGCGCCAGCAGCTGGGGTTCTGGGGGGACTGAAGCTTTCTTT
d_call: TRBD1; j_call: TRBJ1-2; clone_size: NA; v_call: TRBV19; cdr3_aa: CASSTTGGYGYTF; cdr3_nt: TGTGCCAGTAGTACCACAGGGGGCTATGGCTACACCTTC
d_call: TRBD2; j_call: TRBJ2-1; clone_size: NA; v_call: TRBV19; cdr3_aa: CASNYGRTYNEQFF; cdr3_nt: TGTGCCAGTAATTACGGGAGGACCTACAATGAGCAGTTCTTC
d_call: NA; j_call: TRBJ1-3; clone_size: NA; v_call: TRBV5-1; cdr3_aa: CASSLDGPNSGNTIYF; cdr3_nt: TGCGCCAGCAGCTTGGACGGGCCTAACTCTGGAAACACCATATATTTT
d_call: NA; j_call: TRBJ2-5; clone_size: NA; v_call: TRBV19; cdr3_aa: CASSSIIQETQYF; cdr3_nt: TGTGCCAGTAGTAGCATAATTCAAGAGACCCAGTACTTC
d_call: NA; j_call: TRBJ1-3; clone_size: NA; v_call: TRBV14; cdr3_aa: CASSRQPGNTIYF; cdr3_nt: TGTGCCAGCAGCCGACAACCTGGAAACACCATATATTTT
d_call: NA; j_call: TRBJ1-1; clone_size: few; v_call: TRBV28; cdr3_aa: CASSLWHTEAFF; cdr3_nt: TGTGCCAGCAGTTTATGGCACACTGAAGCTTTCTTT
d_call: NA; j_call: TRBJ2-7; clone_size: NA; v_call: TRBV11-2; cdr3_aa: CASSLDRPSGEQYF; cdr3_nt: TGTGCCAGCAGCTTAGATAGACCATCCGGCGAGCAGTACTTC
d_call: TRBD1; j_call: TRBJ1-1; clone_size: NA; v_call: TRBV6-1; cdr3_aa: CASETGTGVTEAFF; cdr3_nt: TGTGCCAGTGAAACCGGGACAGGGGTTACTGAAGCTTTCTTT
d_call: NA; j_call: TRBJ1-1; clone_size: NA; v_call: TRBV7-8; cdr3_aa: CASSPQGVYNAEAFF; cdr3_nt: TGTGCCAGCAGCCCCCAAGGCGTCTACAATGCTGAAGCTTTCTTT
d_call: NA; j_call: TRBJ2-1; clone_size: NA; v_call: TRBV19; cdr3_aa: CASSMEPPSGGTYNEQFF; cdr3_nt: TGTGCCAGTAGTATGGAACCCCCTTCGGGTGGGACCTACAATGAGCAGTTCTTC
d_call: NA; j_call: TRBJ2-2; clone_size: NA; v_call: TRBV28; cdr3_aa: CASSLLEAGTGELFF; cdr3_nt: TGTGCCAGCAGTCTTCTAGAGGCGGGTACCGGGGAGCTGTTTTTT
d_call: NA; j_call: TRBJ2-7; clone_size: NA; v_call: TRBV7-8; cdr3_aa: CASSLESSTFYEQYF; cdr3_nt: TGTGCCAGCAGCTTAGAGTCCTCGACGTTCTACGAGCAGTACTTC
d_call: NA; j_call: TRBJ2-1; clone_size: NA; v_call: TRBV6-4; cdr3_aa: CASSGGEYSNEQFF; cdr3_nt: TGTGCCAGCAGCGGCGGGGAGTACTCCAATGAGCAGTTCTTC
d_call: NA; j_call: TRBJ1-2; clone_size: NA; v_call: TRBV29-1; cdr3_aa: CSVAGTHKGYGYTF; cdr3_nt: TGCAGCGTGGCCGGGACGCACAAAGGCTATGGCTACACCTTC
d_call: TRBD1; j_call: TRBJ2-7; clone_size: NA; v_call: TRBV5-1; cdr3_aa: CASSTGQAPHEQYF; cdr3_nt: TGCGCCAGCAGCACTGGACAGGCCCCCCACGAGCAGTACTTC
d_call: NA; j_call: TRBJ1-1; clone_size: NA; v_call: TRBV28; cdr3_aa: CASSGGTGFNTEAFF; cdr3_nt: TGTGCCAGCAGTGGTGGTACAGGGTTTAACACTGAAGCTTTCTTT
d_call: TRBD1; j_call: TRBJ2-7; clone_size: NA; v_call: TRBV6-6; cdr3_aa: CASRPGQGSEQYF; cdr3_nt: TGTGCCAGCAGACCGGGACAGGGTAGCGAGCAGTACTTC
d_call: TRBD1; j_call: TRBJ2-7; clone_size: NA; v_call: TRBV5-4; cdr3_aa: CASSLVQGAPGEQYF; cdr3_nt: TGTGCCAGCAGCTTGGTACAGGGGGCGCCGGGGGAGCAGTACTTC
d_call: NA; j_call: TRBJ2-4; clone_size: NA; v_call: TRBV7-6; cdr3_aa: CASSLGGDGKNIQYF; cdr3_nt: TGTGCCAGCAGCTTAGGGGGGGATGGCAAAAACATTCAGTACTTC
d_call: NA; j_call: TRBJ2-2; clone_size: NA; v_call: TRBV10-1; cdr3_aa: CASSGEGLGTGELFF; cdr3_nt: TGCGCCAGCAGTGGTGAGGGGTTGGGCACCGGGGAGCTGTTTTTT
d_call: TRBD1; j_call: TRBJ1-4; clone_size: NA; v_call: TRBV29-1; cdr3_aa: CSTRQGTNEKLFF; cdr3_nt: TGCAGCACCAGACAGGGCACTAATGAAAAACTGTTTTTT
d_call: TRBD2; j_call: TRBJ2-5; clone_size: NA; v_call: TRBV10-3; cdr3_aa: CAISALAGGLQETQYF; cdr3_nt: TGTGCCATCAGTGCCCTAGCGGGGGGCCTTCAAGAGACCCAGTACTTC
d_call: TRBD1; j_call: TRBJ2-3; clone_size: NA; v_call: TRBV11-3; cdr3_aa: CASSSTGQLTDTQYF; cdr3_nt: TGTGCCAGCAGCTCCACGGGACAGCTGACAGATACGCAGTATTTT
d_call: NA; j_call: TRBJ1-1; clone_size: NA; v_call: TRBV30; cdr3_aa: CAWSVTSGSTEAFF; cdr3_nt: TGTGCCTGGAGTGTGACTTCGGGTAGTACTGAAGCTTTCTTT
d_call: TRBD1; j_call: TRBJ1-4; clone_size: NA; v_call: TRBV28; cdr3_aa: CASSLSRQGNEKLFF; cdr3_nt: TGTGCCAGCAGTTTATCGCGACAGGGTAATGAAAAACTGTTTTTT
d_call: NA; j_call: TRBJ1-2; clone_size: NA; v_call: TRBV9; cdr3_aa: CASSSGPNYGYTF; cdr3_nt: TGTGCCAGCAGCTCCGGACCCAACTATGGCTACACCTTC
d_call: NA; j_call: TRBJ2-7; clone_size: NA; v_call: TRBV5-6; cdr3_aa: CASSSSSYEQYF; cdr3_nt: TGTGCCAGCAGCTCCAGCTCCTACGAGCAGTACTTC
d_call: NA; j_call: TRBJ2-1; clone_size: NA; v_call: TRBV29-1; cdr3_aa: CSVHRDNEQFF; cdr3_nt: TGCAGCGTACACAGGGACAATGAGCAGTTCTTC
d_call: TRBD2; j_call: TRBJ2-3; clone_size: NA; v_call: TRBV7-9; cdr3_aa: CASSSSSGRGDTQYF; cdr3_nt: TGTGCCAGCAGCTCATCTAGCGGGAGGGGAGATACGCAGTATTTT
d_call: TRBD1; j_call: TRBJ1-6; clone_size: few; v_call: TRBV5-6; cdr3_aa: CASSLDRGRAPLHF; cdr3_nt: TGTGCCAGCAGCTTGGACAGGGGAAGGGCACCCCTCCACTTT